This record concerns one T cell receptor beta chain sequence. This specimen belongs to a study of a mutant IDH1 vaccine in newly diagnosed glioma. TCRdb's table, derived via immunoSEQ multiplex PCR, lists solely in-frame clones and lacks some. Among tens of thousands of clones listed, roughly 80% were seen once. Trimming stripped 4 bases from V and 7 bases from J, with 16 bases between. CDR1 is MNHNS, CDR2 SASEGT, per germline. The CDR3 runs 15 residues. Specified time point: baseline, week 1 (first vaccination visit). The treatment was: pre-vaccination baseline after standard-of-care therapy. Tumors from donors were new WHO grade 3 or 4 IDH1-mutant astrocytomas with ATRX loss.

Sequences were derived from PBMCs, sampled from a glioma patient treated with radiotherapy, temozolomide or both. The clonotype was recovered from a woman aged 40 to 55 with glioma. This chain joins TRBV6-1 and TRBJ1-4, with no clear D. The DNA for the CDR3 is TGTGCCAGCAGTGGCGCGCGGGCTGATACTGAAAAACTGTTTTTT. It is translated as CASSGARADTEKLFF.